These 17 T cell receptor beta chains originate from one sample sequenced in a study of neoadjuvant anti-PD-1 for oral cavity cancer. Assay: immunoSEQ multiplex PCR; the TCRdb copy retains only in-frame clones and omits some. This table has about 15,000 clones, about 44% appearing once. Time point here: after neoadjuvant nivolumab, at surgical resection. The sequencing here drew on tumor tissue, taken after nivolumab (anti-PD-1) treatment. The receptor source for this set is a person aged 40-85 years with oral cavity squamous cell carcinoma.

CDR3 sequence (DNA): TGTGCCAGCAGCCCTAGGGGGGGGACAGTTAACACTGAAGCTTTCTTT. Its protein product is CASSPRGGTVNTEAFF. V and J are TRBV7-6 and TRBJ1-1, with 7 positions matching TRBD1. Germline V lookup: CDR1 SGHVS, CDR2 FNYEAQ. CDR3 length: 16 amino acids. The J segment lost 2 bases and the V segment lost 5 bases, leaving 11 bases of the junction unmatched.

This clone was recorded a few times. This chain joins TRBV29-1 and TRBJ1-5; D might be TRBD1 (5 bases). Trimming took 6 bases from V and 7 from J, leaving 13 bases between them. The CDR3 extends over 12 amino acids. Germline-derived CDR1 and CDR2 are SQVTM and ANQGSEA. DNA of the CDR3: TGCAGCGTCTCCGGGGGTGGGCAGCCCCAGCATTTT. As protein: CSVSGGGQPQHF.

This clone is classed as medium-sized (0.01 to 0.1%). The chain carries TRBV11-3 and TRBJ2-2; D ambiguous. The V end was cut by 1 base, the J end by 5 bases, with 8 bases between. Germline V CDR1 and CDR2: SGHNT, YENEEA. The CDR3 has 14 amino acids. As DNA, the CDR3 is TGTGCCAGCAGCTTAGTGGCAGGAACCGGGGAGCTGTTTTTT. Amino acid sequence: CASSLVAGTGELFF.

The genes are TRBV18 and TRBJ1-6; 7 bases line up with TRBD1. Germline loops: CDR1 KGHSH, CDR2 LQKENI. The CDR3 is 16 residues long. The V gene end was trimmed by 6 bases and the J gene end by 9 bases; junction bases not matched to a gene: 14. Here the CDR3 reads CASSYVGTARGSPLHF. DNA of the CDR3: TGTGCCAGCTCCTACGTTGGGACAGCGAGGGGTTCACCCCTCCACTTT.

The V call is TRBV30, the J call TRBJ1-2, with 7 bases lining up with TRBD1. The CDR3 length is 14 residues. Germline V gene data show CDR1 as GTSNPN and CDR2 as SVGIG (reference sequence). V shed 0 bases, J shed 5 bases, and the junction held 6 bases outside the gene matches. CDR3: CAWSVQGVLYGYTF. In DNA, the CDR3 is TGTGCCTGGAGTGTCCAGGGGGTTTTGTATGGCTACACCTTC.

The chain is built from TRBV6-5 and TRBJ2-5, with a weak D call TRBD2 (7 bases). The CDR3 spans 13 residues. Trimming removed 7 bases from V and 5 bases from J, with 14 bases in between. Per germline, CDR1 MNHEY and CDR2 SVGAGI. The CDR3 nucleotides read TGTGCCAGCAACGTACAGGGAGGGGAGACCCAGTACTTC. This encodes CASNVQGGETQYF.

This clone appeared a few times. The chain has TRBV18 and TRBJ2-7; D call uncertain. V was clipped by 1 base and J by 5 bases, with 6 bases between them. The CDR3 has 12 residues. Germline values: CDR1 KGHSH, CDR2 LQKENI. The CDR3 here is CASSPRVDEQYF. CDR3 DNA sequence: TGTGCCAGCTCACCACGGGTGGACGAGCAGTACTTC.

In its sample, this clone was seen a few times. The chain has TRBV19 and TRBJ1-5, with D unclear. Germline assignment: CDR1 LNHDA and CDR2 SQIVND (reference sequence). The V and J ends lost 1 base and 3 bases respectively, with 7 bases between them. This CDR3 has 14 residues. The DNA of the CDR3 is TGTGCCAGTAGTATAGGGCCACTCAATCAGCCCCAGCATTTT. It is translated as CASSIGPLNQPQHF.

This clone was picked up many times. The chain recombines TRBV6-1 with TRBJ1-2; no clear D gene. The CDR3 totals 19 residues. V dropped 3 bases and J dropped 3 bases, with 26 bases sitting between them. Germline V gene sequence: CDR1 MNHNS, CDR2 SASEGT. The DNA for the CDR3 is TGTGCCAGCAGTGAGGGCGCGGGGTTACCTACTAATTTGCACTATGGCTACACCTTC. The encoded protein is CASSEGAGLPTNLHYGYTF.

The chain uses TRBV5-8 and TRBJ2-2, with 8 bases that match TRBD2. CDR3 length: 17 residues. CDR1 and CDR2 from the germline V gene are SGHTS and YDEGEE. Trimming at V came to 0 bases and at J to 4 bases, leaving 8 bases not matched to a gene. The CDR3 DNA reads TGTGCCAGCAGCTTGGTCTTTAGCGGGGTCCGCACCGGGGAGCTGTTTTTT. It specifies CASSLVFSGVRTGELFF.

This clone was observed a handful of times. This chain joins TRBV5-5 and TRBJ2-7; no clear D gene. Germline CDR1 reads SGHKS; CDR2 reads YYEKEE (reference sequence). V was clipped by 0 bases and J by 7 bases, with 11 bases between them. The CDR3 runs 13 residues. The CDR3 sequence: CASSLAIQWEQYF. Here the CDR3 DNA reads TGTGCCAGCAGCTTGGCCATCCAGTGGGAGCAGTACTTC. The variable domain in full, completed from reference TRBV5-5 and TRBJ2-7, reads DAGVTQSPTHLIKTRGQQVTLRCSPISGHKSVSWYQQVLGQGPQFIFQYYEKEERGRGNFPDRFSARQFPNYSSELNVNALLLGDSALYLCASSLAIQWEQYFGPGTRLTVT.

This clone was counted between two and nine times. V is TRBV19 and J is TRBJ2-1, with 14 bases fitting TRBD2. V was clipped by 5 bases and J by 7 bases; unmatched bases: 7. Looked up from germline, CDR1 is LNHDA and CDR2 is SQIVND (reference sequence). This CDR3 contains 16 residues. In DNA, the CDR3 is TGTGCCAGTAGTGGGCGGACTAGCGGGGGGATTAATGAGCAGTTCTTC. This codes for CASSGRTSGGINEQFF.

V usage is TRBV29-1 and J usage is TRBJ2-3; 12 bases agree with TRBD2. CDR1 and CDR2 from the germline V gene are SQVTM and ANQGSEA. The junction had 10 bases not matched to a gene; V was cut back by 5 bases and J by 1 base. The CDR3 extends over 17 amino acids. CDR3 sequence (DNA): TGCAGCGTTTTCGGTCTAGCGGGGGGGGTCGGCACAGATACGCAGTATTTT. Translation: CSVFGLAGGVGTDTQYF.

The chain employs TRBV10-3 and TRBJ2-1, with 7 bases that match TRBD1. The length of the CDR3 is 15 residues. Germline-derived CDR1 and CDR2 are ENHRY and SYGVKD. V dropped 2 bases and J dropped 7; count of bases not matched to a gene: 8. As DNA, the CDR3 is TGTGCCATCAGTGAGAGGGACAGTGGCTGGAATGAGCAGTTCTTC. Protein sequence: CAISERDSGWNEQFF.

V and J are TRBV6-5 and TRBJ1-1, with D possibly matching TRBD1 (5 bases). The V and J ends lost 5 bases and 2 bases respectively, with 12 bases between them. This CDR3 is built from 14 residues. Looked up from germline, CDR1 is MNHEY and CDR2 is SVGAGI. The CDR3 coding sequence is TGTGCCAGCAGTCCAGGGTACACCAACACTGAAGCTTTCTTT. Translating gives CASSPGYTNTEAFF.

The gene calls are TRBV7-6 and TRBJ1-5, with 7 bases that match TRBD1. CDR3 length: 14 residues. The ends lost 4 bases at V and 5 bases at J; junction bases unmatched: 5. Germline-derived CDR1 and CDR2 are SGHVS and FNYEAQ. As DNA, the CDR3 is TGTGCCAGCAGCTCGACAGGGCAGTATCAGCCCCAGCATTTT. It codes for CASSSTGQYQPQHF.

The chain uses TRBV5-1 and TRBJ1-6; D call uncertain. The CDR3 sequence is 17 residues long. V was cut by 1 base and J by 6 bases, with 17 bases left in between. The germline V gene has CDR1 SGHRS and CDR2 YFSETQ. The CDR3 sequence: CASSLSVPGKGNSPLHF. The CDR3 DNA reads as TGCGCCAGCAGCTTGTCGGTGCCGGGGAAGGGTAATTCACCCCTCCACTTT.